Below are 21 T cell receptor beta chains sequenced from a single sample in a study of a mutant IDH1 vaccine in newly diagnosed glioma. As for time point: week 35, safety follow-up. The content of each vaccine dose was 300 ug of mutant IDH1 20-mer peptide, and topical imiquimod accompanied it. No antigens are known for them. Data came from immunoSEQ multiplex PCR; TCRdb stores just in-frame clones and leaves some out. The profile shows under 60,000 clones, around 78% of them singletons. Sequencing used PBMCs, obtained from a glioma patient whose treatment included an IDH1 peptide vaccine. All receptors derive from a man in his forties with glioma.

The genes are TRBV4-1 and TRBJ1-1, with D unresolved. The CDR3 runs to 14 residues. V lost 4 bases to trimming and J lost 7 bases, with 16 bases between them. CDR1 MGHRA and CDR2 YSYEKL come from the germline V gene. Written as DNA, the CDR3 is TGCGCCAGCAGCCGCACTCCGGAGAGCGATGAAGCTTTCTTT. Encoded protein: CASSRTPESDEAFF.

The rearrangement joins TRBV5-1 to TRBJ1-2, with no clear D. Per the germline V gene, CDR1 is SGHRS and CDR2 is YFSETQ. The CDR3 has 12 amino acids. The V gene lost 6 bases and the J gene lost 1 base, with 7 bases spanning the gap. The CDR3 DNA sequence: TGCGCCAGCACGGCGGGTAACTATGGCTACACCTTC. Residues: CASTAGNYGYTF.

The rearrangement links TRBV5-4 to TRBJ2-2; D unresolved. This CDR3 has 13 residues. The V end was cut by 0 bases, the J end by 4 bases, with 4 bases between. Germline V CDR1 and CDR2: SGHNT, YYREEE (reference sequence). The CDR3 loop reads CASSLVVTGELFF. As DNA, the CDR3 is TGTGCCAGCAGCTTGGTGGTCACCGGGGAGCTGTTTTTT.

This chain connects TRBV18 to TRBJ2-7; D is undetermined. V lost 2 bases, J lost 2 bases, and 4 bases lay in between. The CDR3 has 12 amino acids. The germline gives CDR1 KGHSH, CDR2 LQKENI. The CDR3 DNA reads as TGTGCCAGCTCACCAGGGACCTACGAGCAGTACGTC. This translates into CASSPGTYEQYV.

The J gene is TRBJ2-7, the V gene TRBV7-9, with D possibly being TRBD2 (5 bases). CDR1 is SEHNR and CDR2 is FQNEAQ in the germline V gene (reference sequence). V lost 2 bases and J 0 bases, leaving 8 bases between the germline ends. The CDR3 spans 14 residues. CDR3: CASSLITSSYEQYV. For the CDR3, the DNA is TGTGCCAGCAGCTTAATAACTAGCTCCTACGAGCAGTACGTC.

The rearrangement joins TRBV27 to TRBJ1-2; D is unclear. Trimming took 3 bases from V and 4 from J, leaving 12 bases between them. Per the germline V gene, CDR1 is MNHEY and CDR2 is SMNVEV (reference sequence). The CDR3 extends over 14 amino acids. CDR3 region: CASSLKGSLYGYTF. The DNA of the CDR3 is TGTGCCAGCAGTTTGAAAGGCAGCCTCTATGGCTACACCTTC.

The V and J genes are TRBV6-5 and TRBJ1-1, with TRBD1 as a possible D gene (5 bases). Germline V gives CDR1 MNHEY, CDR2 SVGAGI. The CDR3 covers 15 residues. V was clipped by 6 bases and J by 1 base, with 15 bases between them. The CDR3 sequence is CASSNTGVRNTEAFF. DNA for the CDR3: TGTGCCAGCAGCAATACAGGAGTCAGGAACACTGAAGCTTTCTTT.

This chain uses TRBV6-6 with TRBJ2-3; possibly TRBD1 or TRBD2 for D (5 bases each). V was trimmed by 2 bases and J by 0 bases, leaving 9 bases between them. Germline loops: CDR1 MNHNY, CDR2 SVGAGI (reference sequence). The CDR3 covers 15 residues. CDR3 amino acids: CASSYGTPSTDTQYF. CDR3 bases: TGTGCCAGCAGTTACGGGACCCCTAGCACAGATACGCAGTATTTT.

The chain links TRBV27 to TRBJ2-2; D might be TRBD1 (6 bases). The CDR3 runs 17 residues. The V end lost 3 bases, the J end lost 2 bases, and 16 bases lay between the germline ends. Germline values: CDR1 MNHEY, CDR2 SMNVEV (reference sequence). CDR3 residues: CASSLYRRTVNTGELFF. The CDR3, as DNA: TGTGCCAGCAGTTTGTACAGAAGGACAGTTAACACCGGGGAGCTGTTTTTT.

J is TRBJ1-1 and V is TRBV19, with 7 bases fitting TRBD1. Germline-derived CDR1 and CDR2 are LNHDA and SQIVND (reference sequence). V gave up 6 bases and J gave up 1 base; unmatched junction bases: 5. There are 14 residues in the CDR3. The CDR3 nucleotides read TGTGCCAGTAGCGATCAGGGGGGGAACACTGAAGCTTTCTTT. Translated, it gives CASSDQGGNTEAFF. Full variable domain (missing parts from reference TRBV19 and TRBJ1-1): DGGITQSPKYLFRKEGQNVTLSCEQNLNHDAMYWYRQDPGQGLRLIYYSQIVNDFQKGDIAEGYSVSREKKESFPLTVTSAQKNPTAFYLCASSDQGGNTEAFFGQGTRLTVV.

This sequence joins TRBV27 and TRBJ2-2; D might be TRBD2 (5 bases). Germline CDR1 and CDR2: MNHEY and SMNVEV (reference sequence). The V gene lost 3 bases and the J gene lost 2 bases, with 7 bases spanning the gap. The CDR3 has 14 residues. CDR3 sequence reads: CASSFGLNTGELFF. CDR3 sequence (DNA): TGTGCCAGCAGTTTCGGACTTAACACCGGGGAGCTGTTTTTT.

The rearrangement uses TRBV7-2 and TRBJ2-3; D gene unclear. V was shortened by 3 bases and J by 1 base, with 11 bases between the two germline ends. Germline V CDR1 and CDR2: SGHTA, FQGNSA. This CDR3 region has 15 residues. The CDR3 DNA follows: TGTGCCAGCAGCTTGGCGAGTGCTGGCACAGATACGCAGTATTTT. Translated: CASSLASAGTDTQYF.

The CDR3 here is CASISGYEQFF. The DNA of the CDR3 is TGTGCCAGCATCTCGGGGTATGAGCAGTTCTTC. V gene TRBV6-1 combines with J gene TRBJ2-1, with D tentatively TRBD2 (5 bases). The CDR3 runs to 11 residues. V lost 7 bases to trimming and J lost 8 bases, with 9 bases between them. Germline lookup yields CDR1 MNHNS and CDR2 SASEGT.

V gene TRBV19 combines with J gene TRBJ2-1; D unresolved. Germline CDR1 reads LNHDA; CDR2 reads SQIVND (reference sequence). The CDR3 runs 12 residues. Trimming removed 1 base at V and 8 bases at J, with 6 bases between. CDR3 sequence reads: CASSIGTHEQFF. Written as DNA, the CDR3 is TGTGCCAGTAGTATAGGTACCCATGAGCAGTTCTTC.

This chain links TRBV6-4 with TRBJ2-1; 7 bases fit TRBD1. The CDR3 consists of 15 residues. The germline CDR1 and CDR2 sequences are MRHNA and SNTAGT. V was clipped by 5 bases and J by 6 bases; unmatched bases: 10. The CDR3 coding sequence is TGTGCCAGCAGTTTGGAAGGGGCAGGGGGCAATGAGCAGTTCTTC. Encoded protein: CASSLEGAGGNEQFF.

The chain combines TRBV29-1 with TRBJ1-2; D gene uncertain. The CDR3 totals 12 residues. The germline CDR1 and CDR2 sequences are SQVTM and ANQGSEA. V lost 6 bases to trimming and J lost 8 bases, with 16 bases between them. CDR3 coding DNA: TGCAGCGTCGGCTCCCCGTTGGGCGGCTACACCTTC. Translation: CSVGSPLGGYTF.

The genes are TRBV19 and TRBJ2-2; 7 bases fit TRBD2. In germline, CDR1 is LNHDA, CDR2 SQIVND (reference sequence). V lost 1 base to trimming and J lost 4 bases; unmatched junction nucleotides: 3. The CDR3 covers 15 residues. The CDR3 nucleotides are TGTGCCAGTAGTATAGGACTAGCAGGCACCGGGGAGCTGTTTTTT. This codes for CASSIGLAGTGELFF.

The genes are TRBV7-8 and TRBJ2-3; unclear D gene. Trimming removed 0 bases from V and 7 bases from J, with 5 bases in between. This CDR3 has 12 residues. Germline V gene data show CDR1 as SGHVS and CDR2 as FQNEAQ. CDR3 region: CASSLASYTQYF. The CDR3 nucleotides are TGTGCCAGCAGCTTAGCCTCGTATACGCAGTATTTT.

DNA of the CDR3: TGTGCCAGTAGTATCGTCGGGACAGGGACCTATACGCAGTATTTT. Protein: CASSIVGTGTYTQYF. The chain recombines TRBV19 with TRBJ2-3, with TRBD1 matching 9 bases. Trimming took 3 bases from V and 7 from J; bases not matched to a gene: 8. This CDR3 is 15 amino acids long. The germline V gene has CDR1 LNHDA and CDR2 SQIVND (reference sequence).

This rearrangement joins TRBV12-1 to TRBJ1-4; the table's D call, TRBD1, was not checked against the DNA. TRBV12-1 is recorded as a pseudogene. The CDR3 is made up of 16 amino acids. CDR3 coding DNA: TGTGCCAGCAGCCACCTCCGGGACAGCCGAAATGAAAAACTGTTTTTT. Protein: CASSHLRDSRNEKLFF.

The V and J genes are TRBV19 and TRBJ1-2; weak D call: TRBD1 (6 bases). The CDR3 covers 15 residues. The germline V gene has CDR1 LNHDA and CDR2 SQIVND (reference sequence). Trimming took 4 bases from V and 4 from J, leaving 16 bases between them. Here the CDR3 DNA reads TGTGCCAGTAGTAGCGGGACACAGTCCTTCTATGGCTACACCTTC. Protein: CASSSGTQSFYGYTF.